This entry lists 2 T cell receptor beta chains sequenced from one sample in a study of naive and memory T cell subsets. The beta constant-region primer was an equimolar mix of two oligonucleotides covering TRBC1 and TRBC2. TCRdb ran MiXCR on the UMI-ligation and nested PCR reads and lists one entry per CDR3 protein. The sample gives roughly 98,000 distinct CDR3 sequences, roughly 7.3% of which show up once; 1.6% is in the top ten. Sequencing was carried out using central memory CD4+ T cells from blood. The source of these receptors is a human donor in good health.

This clonotype has ten or more counts. The chain couples TRBV18 to TRBJ1-2; D remains unclear. CDR3 length: 13 residues. Germline-derived CDR1 and CDR2 are KGHSH and LQKENI. V gave up 3 bases and J gave up 8 bases, with 13 bases separating them. CDR3 residues: CASSPDGMDGYTF. For the CDR3, the DNA is TGTGCCAGCTCACCTGACGGAATGGACGGCTACACCTTC. Full variable domain (remainder filled in from reference TRBV18 and TRBJ1-2): NAGVMQNPRHLVRRRGQEARLRCSPMKGHSHVYWYRQLPEEGLKFMVYLQKENIIDESGMPKERFSAEFPKEGPSILRIQQVVRGDSAAYFCASSPDGMDGYTFGSGTRLTVV.

The V call is TRBV20-1, the J call TRBJ2-7; 7 bases map to TRBD2. The V and J ends lost 3 bases and 2 bases, in that order; junction bases with no gene match: 10. Germline assignment: CDR1 DFQATT and CDR2 SNEGSKA (reference sequence). The CDR3 consists of 15 residues. The CDR3 sequence is CSASSSSGITYEQYF. CDR3 nucleotides: TGCAGTGCTAGCTCTTCTAGCGGTATAACCTACGAGCAGTACTTC.